These 4 T cell receptor beta chains share one sample of origin, sequenced in a study of T cells in Graves' hyperthyroidism and ophthalmopathy. TCR beta CDR3 regions were amplified from RNA transcripts. The TCR CDR3 was amplified in a first-round RT-PCR using the HTBI primer set. TCRdb fed the multiplex PCR reads into MiXCR, producing one record per CDR3 protein. The sample shows hundreds of thousands of distinct CDR3 sequences, roughly 14% of them seen only once. The specimen was blood. Every receptor here comes from a woman in her thirties or forties with Graves' ophthalmopathy.

This clonotype has ten or more counts. One junction end does not reproduce the germline sequence, and a read error may be involved. The chain uses TRBV20-1 and TRBJ2-7, with a possible D match to TRBD2 (6 bases). CDR1 DFQATT and CDR2 SNEGSKA come from the germline V gene (reference sequence). The CDR3 spans 14 residues. CDR3 amino acids: CSAGVSGPSNEQYF. CDR3 sequence (DNA): TGCAGTGCGGGGGTTAGCGGCCCCTCCAACGAGCAGTACTTC.

Many counts were recorded for this clonotype. This chain links TRBV7-2 with TRBJ2-2; D may be TRBD2 (6 bases). The CDR3 covers 15 residues. Germline values: CDR1 SGHTA, CDR2 FQGNSA. V was cut by 7 bases and J by 2 bases, with 14 bases left in between. CDR3 region: CASTLWEENTGELFF. CDR3 bases: TGTGCCAGCACCCTCTGGGAGGAAAACACCGGGGAGCTGTTTTTT.

This clonotype occurred many times. V gene TRBV6-1 combines with J gene TRBJ2-7, with TRBD2 identical over 8 bases. The germline gives CDR1 MNHNS, CDR2 SASEGT. CDR3 length: 16 amino acids. With V trimmed by 1 base and J by 3 bases, 8 bases remained unmatched. CDR3 nucleotides: TGTGCCAGCAGTGAAGAATGGGCTAGCGGGTACTACGAGCAGTACTTC. This translates into CASSEEWASGYYEQYF.

V gene TRBV3-1 combines with J gene TRBJ2-2, with D possibly being TRBD1 or TRBD2 (6 bases each). Trimming stripped 2 bases from V and 7 bases from J, with 20 bases between. CDR3 size: 17 residues. Germline V gene data show CDR1 as LGHDT and CDR2 as YNNKEL (reference sequence). CDR3 nucleotide sequence: TGTGCCAGCAGCCAACAAAGGGACTCTCAGGGGAGCGGGGAGCTGTTTTTT. It yields the protein CASSQQRDSQGSGELFF.